Below, 26 T cell receptor beta chains from the same sample are listed, as sequenced in a study of T cells in Graves' hyperthyroidism and ophthalmopathy. The TCR beta CDR3 regions underwent amplification using RNA transcripts as the source. A set of HTBI primers served as the primers for a first-round RT-PCR of the TCR CDR3. MiXCR, run by TCRdb on the multiplex PCR reads, gives a single entry per CDR3 protein. The table shows 200,000 to 300,000 distinct CDR3 sequences, with roughly a quarter occurring only once. The sequencing sample was made of blood. The receptor set was obtained from a woman in her forties with Graves' ophthalmopathy.

The table lists this clonotype with many counts. The chain carries TRBV5-6 and TRBJ2-7, with 9 bases identical to TRBD2. V gave up 4 bases and J gave up 3 bases; unmatched junction bases: 11. The germline CDR1 and CDR2 sequences are SGHDT and YYEEEE. This CDR3 is built from 16 residues. The CDR3 loop reads CASSAFGAGGNYEQYF. CDR3 nucleotide sequence: TGTGCCAGCAGCGCCTTCGGAGCGGGAGGCAACTACGAGCAGTACTTC.

This clonotype was detected ten times or more. The rearrangement joins TRBV2 to TRBJ1-5; D is undetermined. Germline V CDR1 and CDR2: SNHLY, FYNNEI. The CDR3 runs to 15 residues. V lost 3 bases, J lost 0 bases, and 9 bases lay in between. The CDR3 loop is CASSEDGYSNQPQHF. The CDR3 DNA follows: TGTGCCAGCAGTGAGGACGGATATAGCAATCAGCCCCAGCATTTT.

The table lists this clonotype with a few counts. V and J are TRBV4-1 and TRBJ2-5; D tentatively reads TRBD1 or TRBD2 (5 bases each). The V gene lost 3 bases and the J gene lost 8 bases, with 13 bases spanning the gap. This CDR3 spans 13 amino acids. Germline V gives CDR1 MGHRA, CDR2 YSYEKL. CDR3 bases: TGCGCCAGCAGCCAGGTGGGGGAAGGTACCCAGTACTTC. This codes for CASSQVGEGTQYF.

The chain combines TRBV10-3 with TRBJ2-2; tentatively, D is TRBD1 or TRBD2 (5 bases each). Trimming left V 2 bases short and J 1 base short, with 8 bases between. The germline CDR1 and CDR2 sequences are ENHRY and SYGVKD. The CDR3 has 15 residues. The CDR3 coding sequence is TGTGCCATCAGTGAGCGGGACGTGAACACCGGGGAGCTGTTTTTT. Protein product: CAISERDVNTGELFF.

This clonotype was seen ten or more times. The J gene is TRBJ2-7, the V gene TRBV4-1, with 14 bases matching TRBD2. CDR1 MGHRA and CDR2 YSYEKL come from the germline V gene. The CDR3 loop spans 19 amino acids. The junction had 11 bases not matched to a gene; V was cut back by 1 base and J by 3 bases. CDR3 sequence: CASSQVPTSGRADRYEQYF. The CDR3 region has the DNA TGCGCCAGCAGCCAAGTTCCGACTAGCGGGAGGGCCGATCGCTACGAGCAGTACTTC.

This rearrangement joins TRBV28 to TRBJ1-1; the D gene is possibly TRBD1 (6 bases). V dropped 7 bases and J dropped 3 bases, with 12 bases sitting between them. Germline V gene sequence: CDR1 MDHEN, CDR2 SYDVKM. There are 13 residues in the CDR3. The CDR3 spells CASNAGADTEAFF. CDR3 bases: TGTGCCAGCAATGCAGGGGCGGACACTGAAGCTTTCTTT.

The genes are TRBV24-1 and TRBJ2-7, with D possibly TRBD1 on 6 matching bases. This CDR3 contains 14 residues. Germline V lookup: CDR1 KGHDR, CDR2 SFDVKD. The ends were cut back, 5 bases at V and 7 bases at J, with 17 bases in the middle. The CDR3 loop reads CATSGTTGTGEQYF. The CDR3 nucleotides are TGTGCCACCAGTGGTACTACAGGGACGGGTGAGCAGTACTTC.

This rearrangement joins TRBV27 to TRBJ1-5, with 7 bases matching TRBD1. CDR3 length: 15 amino acids. Unmatched junction bases numbered 10, after V lost 5 bases and J lost 6 bases. The germline V gene has CDR1 MNHEY and CDR2 SMNVEV (reference sequence). Here the CDR3 DNA reads TGTGCCAGCAGTCCCCTCGGGGCAGGGGGTCAGCCCCAGCATTTT. Translation: CASSPLGAGGQPQHF.

This clonotype was seen repeatedly, ten times or more. V gene TRBV7-8 combines with J gene TRBJ1-2; D remains unclear. Germline assignment: CDR1 SGHVS and CDR2 FQNEAQ. This CDR3 contains 13 residues. Trimming took 3 bases from V and 7 from J, leaving 12 bases between them. The CDR3 reads CASSFQPSGGYTF. In nucleotides, the CDR3 is TGTGCCAGCAGCTTCCAGCCTAGCGGTGGCTACACCTTC.

This clonotype was seen ten or more times. V and J are TRBV6-5 and TRBJ1-1, with D unclear. Between the trimmed V and J ends, which lost 4 bases and 6 bases, there was a span of 15 bases. From germline, CDR1 is MNHEY and CDR2 SVGAGI. The CDR3 sequence is 14 residues long. The CDR3 spells CASSSPALEAEAFF. Here the CDR3 DNA reads TGTGCCAGCAGTTCCCCAGCTCTTGAAGCTGAAGCTTTCTTT.

This clonotype was found many times. The chain couples TRBV28 to TRBJ1-1, with unresolved D. V lost 3 bases and J 6 bases, leaving 20 bases between the germline ends. This CDR3 has 16 residues. Germline loops: CDR1 MDHEN, CDR2 SYDVKM. The CDR3 DNA reads as TGTGCCAGCAGTTTCGAGGGCGACGGATCGCCACCTGAAGCTTTCTTT. Encoded protein: CASSFEGDGSPPEAFF.

This clonotype occurred many times. The V call is TRBV29-1, the J call TRBJ2-7; weak D call: TRBD2 (6 bases). Germline CDR1 and CDR2: SQVTM and ANQGSEA. CDR3 length equals 13 residues. V was shortened by 5 bases and J by 2 bases, with 13 bases between the two germline ends. CDR3 sequence reads: CSVFGGSTYEQYF. The CDR3 nucleotides are TGCAGCGTTTTTGGGGGGTCCACCTACGAGCAGTACTTC.

This clonotype was counted between two and nine times. The chain links TRBV11-2 to TRBJ2-5, with 7 bases fitting TRBD2. Germline V CDR1 and CDR2: SGHAT, FQNNGV. This CDR3 has 15 residues. V shed 0 bases, J shed 4 bases, and the junction held 5 bases outside the gene matches. CDR3: CASSLDRLARETQYF. The CDR3 coding sequence is TGTGCCAGCAGCTTAGATCGACTAGCTCGAGAGACCCAGTACTTC.

There are many counts of this clonotype. The chain joins TRBV9 to TRBJ2-7; D gene unclear. The germline gives CDR1 SGDLS, CDR2 YYNGEE. V was trimmed by 4 bases and J by 3 bases, leaving 11 bases between them. This CDR3 has 13 amino acids. This CDR3 is CASSSPWGYEQYF. CDR3 coding DNA: TGTGCCAGCAGCTCCCCGTGGGGCTACGAGCAGTACTTC.

The chain links TRBV11-2 to TRBJ2-5, with 9 bases lining up with TRBD1. Germline trimming cut 0 bases from V and 3 bases from J; bases unmatched to any gene: 8. Germline-derived CDR1 and CDR2 are SGHAT and FQNNGV. The CDR3 contains 17 residues. Here the CDR3 reads CASSLDSRGQGEETQYF. The CDR3 DNA follows: TGTGCCAGCAGCTTAGATAGCCGGGGACAGGGAGAAGAGACCCAGTACTTC.

In DNA, the CDR3 is TGCAGCGGGGGGACAGGGCCGAACACTGAAGCTTTCTTT. Encoded protein: CSGGTGPNTEAFF. The chain uses TRBV29-1 and TRBJ1-1, with 9 bases identical to TRBD1. Looked up from germline, CDR1 is SQVTM and CDR2 is ANQGSEA. The CDR3 runs 13 residues. V lost 7 bases and J lost 1; bases outside the gene matches: 4.

This clonotype was seen repeatedly, ten times or more. The chain is built from TRBV4-1 and TRBJ2-5, with 7 bases lining up with TRBD2. Per germline, CDR1 MGHRA and CDR2 YSYEKL. The CDR3 is made up of 14 amino acids. The V gene end was trimmed by 0 bases and the J gene end by 5 bases; junction bases not matched to a gene: 3. The CDR3 DNA follows: TGCGCCAGCAGCCAAGAGGGCGGGAGTGAGACCCAGTACTTC. It codes for CASSQEGGSETQYF.

The chain couples TRBV24-1 to TRBJ1-2; possible D gene TRBD1, 6 bases. This CDR3 is built from 11 residues. The V gene's germline CDR1 is KGHDR and CDR2 SFDVKD. The CDR3 loop is CGPGRQEGYTF. In DNA form, the CDR3 reads TGTGGTCCCGGGAGACAGGAGGGCTACACCTTC.

V is TRBV12-3 or TRBV12-4 and J is TRBJ1-5; 7 positions match TRBD1. After removal of 3 bases from V and 3 bases from J, the junction contained 2 bases not matched to a gene. CDR3 length: 14 amino acids. In nucleotides, the CDR3 is TGTGCCAGCAGTTTGCAGGGGGTCAATCAGCCCCAGCATTTT. Encoded protein: CASSLQGVNQPQHF.

This clonotype was seen ten or more times. The chain links TRBV28 to TRBJ2-7; 10 nucleotides agree with TRBD1. Germline loops: CDR1 MDHEN, CDR2 SYDVKM. Trimming removed 6 bases from V and 5 bases from J; junction bases left unmatched: 10. The CDR3 runs 15 residues. The CDR3 region has the DNA TGTGCCAGCAGCTTGTTAGGGACAGGGGTCGACGAGCAGTACTTC. Its protein is CASSLLGTGVDEQYF.

In its sample, this clonotype was seen many times. The chain joins TRBV5-1 to TRBJ2-7; D gene ambiguous. V was cut by 4 bases and J by 0 bases, with 8 bases left in between. Germline CDR1 is SGHRS and CDR2 is YFSETQ. The CDR3 loop spans 13 amino acids. CDR3 loop: CASSPVDSYEQYF. The CDR3 nucleotides are TGCGCCAGCAGCCCGGTGGACTCCTACGAGCAGTACTTC.

This clonotype was observed a few times. This chain uses TRBV5-1 with TRBJ2-2, with D perhaps matching TRBD1 (5 bases). Germline V gene sequence: CDR1 SGHRS, CDR2 YFSETQ. The CDR3 length is 15 residues. The ends were cut back, 2 bases at V and 3 bases at J, with 11 bases in the middle. CDR3 in amino acids: CASSFTGSHTGELFF. In DNA form, the CDR3 reads TGCGCCAGCAGCTTTACAGGTTCCCACACCGGGGAGCTGTTTTTT.

This clonotype was recorded only once. The chain uses TRBV20-1 and TRBJ1-1; D is ambiguous. The CDR3 runs to 13 residues. With 0 bases removed from V and 11 bases from J, the gap between germline ends came to 16 bases. Per the germline V gene, CDR1 is DFQATT and CDR2 is SNEGSKA (reference sequence). CDR3 loop: CSAREIGLPGAFF. CDR3 coding DNA: TGCAGTGCTAGAGAAATCGGTCTGCCTGGGGCTTTCTTT.

This clonotype was counted ten times or more. J is TRBJ2-2 and V is TRBV29-1; D is uncertain. The germline V gene has CDR1 SQVTM and CDR2 ANQGSEA. The CDR3 extends over 13 amino acids. The V gene lost 5 bases and the J gene lost 2 bases, with 9 bases spanning the gap. This CDR3 reads CSVRLYNTGELFF. CDR3 bases: TGCAGCGTTCGTCTGTACAACACCGGGGAGCTGTTTTTT.

This clonotype showed up many times. The gene calls are TRBV6-4 and TRBJ2-4; TRBD2 matches at 9 bases. Germline V gene sequence: CDR1 MRHNA, CDR2 SNTAGT. Trimming at V came to 7 bases and at J to 3 bases, leaving 19 bases not matched to a gene. The CDR3 covers 19 residues. In nucleotides, the CDR3 is TGTGCCAGCATCGGGCCGACAGGGCTAGCGGGATTCGGCAAAAACATTCAGTACTTC. Translation: CASIGPTGLAGFGKNIQYF.

This clonotype has a count of ten or more. The CDR3 loop is CSVRDSTYNEQFF. CDR3 nucleotide sequence: TGCAGCGTCCGGGACAGTACCTACAATGAGCAGTTCTTC. This rearrangement joins TRBV29-1 to TRBJ2-1; TRBD1 matches at 7 bases. The CDR3 loop spans 13 amino acids. Germline trimming cut 6 bases from V and 2 bases from J; bases unmatched to any gene: 4. Germline CDR1 reads SQVTM; CDR2 reads ANQGSEA.